This TCR beta chain was profiled in a study of response to subunit inactivated influenza vaccine. TCRdb called the RT-PCR reads again in MiXCR, with one record for every CDR3 protein. The sample includes 550,000 to 800,000 distinct CDR3 sequences, approximately 14% of them seen just once. The CDR3 contains 15 residues. Trimming shortened V by 4 bases and J by 2 bases, and 15 bases separated the two germline ends. Looked up from germline, CDR1 is MNHEY and CDR2 is SVGEGT. Overall study results and limits: Each seasonal flu vaccination may recruit only limited new T cells, authors suggested.

Remarks on this clonotype: What it recognizes is unknown.

Sequences were derived from PBMCs from blood, sampled approximately 15 days before vaccination. The genes are TRBV6-2 or TRBV6-3 and TRBJ2-7; D not certain. This sequence was found in a man aged 45-65 years who received an inactivated influenza vaccine. CDR3 DNA sequence: TGTGCCAGCAGTTTTGGCCCCCATTTACCCTACGAGCAGTACTTC. Its translation is CASSFGPHLPYEQYF.